This TCR beta chain came from a study of blood T cells in healthy people across ages. Peripheral blood was drawn, around 9.5 milliliters per donor. The CDR3 spans 13 residues. The germline V gene encodes CDR1 DFQATT and CDR2 SNEGSKA (reference sequence). Next came a second PCR, run for about 6 to 12 cycles, which used a sample-barcoded 5' primer along with a J-beta primer mix. TCRdb independently ran MiXCR on the 5' RACE reads; one entry per CDR3 protein. The table lists 750,000 to 1,000,000 distinct CDR3 sequences, 25% to 35% of them singletons, with roughly a tenth in the top ten. About this clonotype: This may stem from a read error, because a much larger clone lies one nucleotide away.

This same sample was also part of a study on T cells of mothers and their children. Per that paper: Clones that were microchimeric and persistent were not detected among T cells.

This receptor was identified in a woman between 35 and 50 years old in good health. Sequenced input: blood. The chain is built from TRBV20-1 and TRBJ2-3, with D perhaps matching TRBD2 (5 bases). CDR3 nucleotide sequence: TGTAGTGCTAGGCCTAGCTACGCAGATACGCAGTATTTT. Translating it yields CSARPSYADTQYF.